This T cell receptor beta chain was obtained from a study of T cell changes during pregnancy in multiple sclerosis. The repertoire was sequenced with immunoSEQ multiplex PCR; TCRdb's copy has only in-frame clones and lacks some. The sample holds roughly 30,000 clones, about nine tenths seen once. Losses at the gene ends were 1 base for V and 2 bases for J; bases not matched to a gene: 8. The CDR3 is made up of 16 amino acids. The germline CDR1 and CDR2 sequences are SQVTM and ANQGSEA. The J gene is TRBJ2-1, the V gene TRBV29-1, with 7 bases fitting TRBD2. The sequence was obtained from a female donor with multiple sclerosis, enrolled in a pregnancy study. This specimen was CD8+ T cells from peripheral blood mononuclear cells, taken in the first trimester of pregnancy. CDR3 region: CSVEADWGGPYNEQFF. CDR3 nucleotides: TGCAGCGTTGAAGCCGACTGGGGGGGTCCCTACAATGAGCAGTTCTTC.